This T cell receptor (beta chain) is drawn from a study of cytomegalovirus exposure and HLA in healthy donors. Germline loops: CDR1 LNHDA, CDR2 SQIVND (reference sequence). CDR3 length: 13 residues. PCR involved 60 Vbeta and 13 Jbeta primers. Libraries were prepared by immunoSEQ multiplex PCR; TCRdb keeps only in-frame clonotypes and omits some of them. The data hold some 140,000 clones, with 66% observed a single time. Material: PBMCs. The V call is TRBV19, the J call TRBJ2-5, with a weak D call TRBD1 (7 bases). The J call may be wrong; the DNA end is better matched by TRBJ2-7. The sequence derives from a human donor in good health. CDR3 sequence: CASSGGTVYEQYF. CDR3 DNA: TGTGCCAGTAGTGGCGGGACAGTCTACGAGCAGTACTTC.